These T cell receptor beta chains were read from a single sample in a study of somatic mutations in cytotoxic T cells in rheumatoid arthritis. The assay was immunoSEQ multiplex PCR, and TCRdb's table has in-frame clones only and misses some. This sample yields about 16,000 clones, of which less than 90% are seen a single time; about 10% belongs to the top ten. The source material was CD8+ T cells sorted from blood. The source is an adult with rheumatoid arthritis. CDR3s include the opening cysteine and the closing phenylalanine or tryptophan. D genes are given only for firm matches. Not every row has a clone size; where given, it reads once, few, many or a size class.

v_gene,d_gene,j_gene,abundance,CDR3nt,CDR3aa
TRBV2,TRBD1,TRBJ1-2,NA,TGTGCCAGACTGGACAGGCGCTATGGCTACACCTTC,CARLDRRYGYTF
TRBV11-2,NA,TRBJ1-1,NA,TGTGCCAGCAGCTTAGGGGGGCACACTGAAGCTTTCTTT,CASSLGGHTEAFF
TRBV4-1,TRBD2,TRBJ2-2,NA,TGCGCCAGCAGCCTCCCTAGCGGGGGGTACACCGGGGAGCTGTTTTTT,CASSLPSGGYTGELFF
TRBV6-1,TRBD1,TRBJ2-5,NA,TGTGCCAGCATTCCGGGACAGGGGCAAGAGACCCAGTACTTC,CASIPGQGQETQYF
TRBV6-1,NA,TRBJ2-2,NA,TGTGCCAACAGGACAGCCAACACCGGGGAGCTGTTTTTT,CANRTANTGELFF
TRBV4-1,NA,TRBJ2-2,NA,TGCGCCAGCAGCCAAGGGGACGGGAACACCGGGGAGCTGTTTTTT,CASSQGDGNTGELFF
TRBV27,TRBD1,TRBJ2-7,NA,TGTGCCAGCAGTTTAAGGACAGGGGTTATCCCCCACGAGCAGTACTTC,CASSLRTGVIPHEQYF
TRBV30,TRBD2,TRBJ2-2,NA,TGTGCCTGGAGTGTACTTGCGGGGGGGCCCAACACCGGGGAGCTGTTTTTT,CAWSVLAGGPNTGELFF
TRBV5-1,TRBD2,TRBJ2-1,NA,TGCGCCAGCAGCTTGGAGGTAGTAGCGGGGGCGCGGGGGTACAATGAGCAGTTCTTC,CASSLEVVAGARGYNEQFF
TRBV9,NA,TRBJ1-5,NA,TGTGCCAGCAGCGCCTCGAATAGCAATCAGCCCCAGCATTTT,CASSASNSNQPQHF
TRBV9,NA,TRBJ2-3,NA,TGTGCCAGCAGCGTAGAGGGCGTACGCGCAGATACGCAGTATTTT,CASSVEGVRADTQYF
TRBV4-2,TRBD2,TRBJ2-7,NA,TGTGCCAGCAGCCAAGACCCCTCCGGGGGGGCCTACGAGCAGTACTTC,CASSQDPSGGAYEQYF
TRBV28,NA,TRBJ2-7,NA,TGTGCCAGCAGCTCCCCTGGAGGTTACGAGCAGTACTTC,CASSSPGGYEQYF
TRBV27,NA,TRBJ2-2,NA,TGTGCCAGCAGAGGGGGGGGTAACACCGGGGAGCTGTTTTTT,CASRGGGNTGELFF
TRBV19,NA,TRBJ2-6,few,TGTGCCAGCCGCCTGCGGGGCTCTGGGGCCAACGTCCTGACTTTC,CASRLRGSGANVLTF
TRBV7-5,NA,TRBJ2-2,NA,TGTGCCAGAAGCTTAGTCCAGCGGGGGGATACCGGGGAGCTGTTTTTT,CARSLVQRGDTGELFF
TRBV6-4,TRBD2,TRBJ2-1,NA,TGTGCCAGCAGTATCGGGGGGTACAATGAGCAGTTCTTC,CASSIGGYNEQFF
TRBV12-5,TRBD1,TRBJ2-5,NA,TGTGCTAGTGGCCAACAGGGGGCCGAAGAGACCCAGTACTTC,CASGQQGAEETQYF
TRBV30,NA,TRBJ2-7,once,TGTGGAGCAGGGGAAGGACCCTACGAGCAGTACTTC,CGAGEGPYEQYF
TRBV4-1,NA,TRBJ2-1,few,TGCGCCAGCAGCCTGACCCTTGCAGGTGACAATGAGCAGTTCTTC,CASSLTLAGDNEQFF
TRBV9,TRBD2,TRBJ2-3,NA,TGTGCCAGCAGCGTCCCGACTAGCGGGGGGGTTACAGATACGCAGTATTTT,CASSVPTSGGVTDTQYF
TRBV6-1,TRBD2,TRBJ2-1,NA,TGTGCCAGCGGGGGACTAGCGGGCTCCTACAATGAGCAGTTCTTC,CASGGLAGSYNEQFF